This TCR beta chain emerged from a study of early T cells in non-severe SARS-CoV-2 infection (dated by TCRdb to 2020 to 2022). Regarding the study in general: Bulk RNA from unsorted whole blood was used for TCR sequencing, so alpha and beta chains could not be paired. Study-wide conclusions, independent of this receptor: VDJdb matching was skewed toward anti-spike CD8 responses, so virus-specific expansions were likely underestimated and private and CD4 specificities were missed.

Cut back by 4 bases and 5 bases, the V and J ends lie 11 bases apart. CDR1 and CDR2 are read off the germline V gene as SQVTM and ANQGSEA. The CDR3 sequence holds 12 residues, the cysteine and phenylalanine included. Solely the CDR3 DNA is kept, with 36 bases framed from the first base. This was a case-control study nested in a cohort of healthcare workers in London, UK, who had nasopharyngeal swab PCR tests and blood samples taken every week. Healthcare workers were recruited during the week of the UK lockdown, between 23 and 31 March 2020, and followed weekly for up to 16 weeks. This clonotype was recorded a few times. Its antigen remains unidentified. The sample holds no much larger clone one base away, and base qualities are not on file. Libraries were built with 5' RACE. Instrument used: NextSeq 500. Unique molecular identifiers were attached to individual cDNA molecules in the TCR library protocol so that sequencing error and PCR bias could be corrected. Both TCR alpha and beta chains were sequenced, and tight co-correlation was observed between alpha and beta sequence abundances in each sample. The source study handled its data this way. Decombinator V4 was used to annotate the V gene, J gene and CDR3 of the TCR sequences. Expanded TCRs were defined as changing significantly between any two time points under a Poisson model with p below 0.0001. TCR abundances were normalised to the total number of TCRs sequenced per sample and expressed as counts per million. MAIT TCRs were defined by TRAV1-2 paired with TRAJ12, TRAJ20 or TRAJ33, and iNKT TCRs by TRAV10 paired with TRAJ18. A search of VDJdb, accessed on 1 November 2021, was run for TCRs annotated to CMV, EBV and SARS-CoV-2, with TCRs annotated for multiple antigens excluded. TCRdb reworked the public reads: Q25 trimming with fastp, MiXCR clone assembly, productive beta chains retained. One record per CDR3 amino acid sequence lists the most common genes and DNA. It is TCRdb's table, rather than the study itself, that gives the V and J calls and clone size. For this sample there are 63,000 or so distinct CDR3 sequences; about an eighth appear just once. 5% to 7% of the sample lies in the top ten.

The sequence links TRBV29-1 to TRBJ2-5; the D gene is perhaps TRBD2, from 6 matching bases. The origin of this receptor is an adult who was a healthcare worker with PCR-confirmed SARS-CoV-2 infection or an uninfected control (not recorded which). Sequencing used whole blood, obtained at baseline. In nucleotide form, the sequence is TGCAGCGTTGTCGGCGGGACGGAGACCCAGTACTTC. Protein translation: CSVVGGTETQYF.